The 23 T cell receptor beta chains below all came from one sample that was sequenced in a study of T cell clusters in autoimmune cytopenias (dated by TCRdb to about 2019). TCRdb records Illumina MiSeq as the sequencer. Multiplex PCR with a touch-down protocol amplified TRB rearrangements, with the TRB-A and TRB-B primer pools combined in a single tube. After the reads were reprocessed by TCRdb, one entry was made per CDR3 protein sequence, with no DNA. The sample has about 3,900 distinct CDR3 sequences on record. Of the sample, approximately 15% falls within the top ten clones. Per sample, roughly 250 ng of peripheral blood genomic DNA, some 40,000 genome equivalents, was used for TRB amplification. The sample taken for sequencing was peripheral blood. The receptor source for this set is a human donor with an autoimmune cytopenia or autoimmune hepatitis (not recorded which).

V gene TRBV6-6 combines with J gene TRBJ2-1; the TCRdb D gene call, TRBD1, has no DNA to confirm it. CDR1 and CDR2 from the germline V gene are MNHNY and SVGAGI (reference sequence). This CDR3 has 16 amino acids. CDR3 region: CASRIDRGGSYNEQFF.

This clonotype is identified as medium-sized from frequency. This chain connects TRBV19 to TRBJ2-1; TCRdb names TRBD2, which stays unverified in the absence of DNA. Looked up from germline, CDR1 is LNHDA and CDR2 is SQIVND (reference sequence). This CDR3 is built from 17 residues. The CDR3 sequence is CASSKGTSGGPYNEQFF.

The chain recombines TRBV18 with TRBJ2-5; TCRdb lists TRBD2, though no DNA is available to test this call. This CDR3 comprises 15 residues. CDR1 is KGHSH, CDR2 LQKENI, per germline. The CDR3: CASSPAGGMGETQYF.

V and J are TRBV20-1 and TRBJ1-5. This CDR3 has 13 amino acids. The germline CDR1 and CDR2 sequences are DFQATT and SNEGSKA (reference sequence). The CDR3 here is CSAARGSNQPQHF.

This chain uses TRBV12-3 or TRBV12-4 with TRBJ2-5; TCRdb names TRBD1, which stays unverified in the absence of DNA. The CDR3 length is 14 residues. The CDR3 protein is CASSRQSYLETQYF.

This chain connects TRBV15 to TRBJ1-5. Germline loops: CDR1 LNHNV, CDR2 YYDKDF (reference sequence). The CDR3 contains 16 residues. This CDR3 is CATSRDRVRINQPQHF.

By frequency, this clonotype is medium-sized (0.01 to 0.1%). This chain connects TRBV15 to TRBJ1-3; checking the TCRdb D call of TRBD1 is not possible without DNA. There are 14 residues in the CDR3. CDR1 and CDR2 (germline): LNHNV, YYDKDF (reference sequence). CDR3: CATSRTGAGNTIYF.

This clonotype is medium-sized (0.01 to 0.1%) by frequency. This chain uses TRBV6-5 with TRBJ2-4. CDR3 length equals 13 residues. Per the germline V gene, CDR1 is MNHEY and CDR2 is SVGAGI. The CDR3 loop is CASHAGAKNIQYF.

This clonotype is medium-sized by frequency. The chain has TRBV5-1 and TRBJ1-6; the D call of TRBD1 rests on TCRdb alone, since no DNA is present to check it. Germline assignment: CDR1 SGHRS and CDR2 YFSETQ. This CDR3 spans 12 amino acids. The CDR3 sequence: CASREGVSPLHF.

In terms of frequency, this clonotype is medium-sized. The chain uses TRBV6-2 or TRBV6-3 and TRBJ2-3; TCRdb selects TRBD1, and the lack of DNA leaves this call unchecked. The CDR3 extends over 15 amino acids. CDR1 and CDR2 (germline): MNHEY, SVGEGT. The CDR3 protein is CASSSTGQATDTQYF.

This clonotype is deemed medium-sized (0.01 to 0.1%) by its frequency. V usage is TRBV5-1 and J usage is TRBJ2-7; TCRdb's assignment of TRBD1 cannot be checked, as there is no DNA. The CDR3 totals 12 residues. Germline lookup yields CDR1 SGHRS and CDR2 YFSETQ. CDR3 in amino acids: CASSPTGIEQYF.

This chain links TRBV6-6 with TRBJ1-1; TCRdb designates TRBD1, a call that cannot be tested without DNA. The CDR3 spans 15 residues. Germline CDR1 is MNHNY and CDR2 is SVGAGI (reference sequence). CDR3 loop: CVSRTGTGMVSEAFF.

This chain joins TRBV6-5 and TRBJ2-5; TCRdb proposes TRBD2, but this gene call is untestable without DNA. Germline V gene lookup returns CDR1 MNHEY and CDR2 SVGAGI. The CDR3 length is 14 residues. CDR3 sequence: CASSPAGTKETQYF.

The CDR3 reads CASSEPGLRLTGELFF. The V gene is TRBV7-2, the J gene TRBJ2-2; as DNA is missing, the TRBD2 call by TCRdb cannot be tested. The length of the CDR3 is 16 residues. Per germline, CDR1 SGHTA and CDR2 FQGNSA.

The chain's CDR3 is CACPPRGCENSNQPQHF. The V and J genes are TRBV30 and TRBJ1-5; the TCRdb D gene call, TRBD1, has no DNA to confirm it. This CDR3 contains 17 residues. From germline, CDR1 is GTSNPN and CDR2 SVGIG (reference sequence).

The chain combines TRBV5-6 with TRBJ2-7; the D call from TCRdb, TRBD2, cannot be confirmed without DNA. The germline CDR1 and CDR2 sequences are SGHDT and YYEEEE. The CDR3 consists of 19 residues. CDR3 in amino acids: CASSSSGGGLAGRTYEQYF.

The chain carries TRBV18 and TRBJ1-4; TCRdb picks TRBD1, but there is no DNA to check that call. This CDR3 has 18 amino acids. The germline V gene encodes CDR1 KGHSH and CDR2 LQKENI. Here the CDR3 reads CASSLGDRKEKRNEKLFF.

This clonotype is classed as medium-sized by frequency. The chain combines TRBV6-6 with TRBJ2-1; the D gene TCRdb calls, TRBD2, cannot be checked with no DNA. CDR1 is MNHNY and CDR2 is SVGAGI in the germline V gene (reference sequence). This CDR3 comprises 16 residues. This CDR3 reads CASTGLAEVRPNEQFF.

The V gene is TRBV5-6, the J gene TRBJ2-7; TCRdb lists TRBD1, though no DNA is available to test this call. This CDR3 region has 14 residues. CDR1 and CDR2 from the germline V gene are SGHDT and YYEEEE. The CDR3 loop is CASSFRVSIYEQYF. The full variable domain, rest sourced from reference TRBV5-6 and TRBJ2-7, is DAGVTQSPTHLIKTRGQQVTLRCSPKSGHDTVSWYQQALGQGPQFIFQYYEEEERQRGNFPDRFSGHQFPNYSSELNVNALLLGDSALYLCASSFRVSIYEQYFGPGTRLTVT.

The rearrangement joins TRBV6-6 to TRBJ2-1; TCRdb returns TRBD2, unconfirmable since there is no DNA. This CDR3 spans 13 amino acids. Germline V gene lookup returns CDR1 MNHNY and CDR2 SVGAGI (reference sequence). This CDR3 reads CASHTSGGARYFF.

The genes are TRBV11-1 and TRBJ2-5; TCRdb proposes TRBD1, but this gene call is untestable without DNA. Germline CDR1 reads SGHAT; CDR2 reads FQDESV (reference sequence). The CDR3 contains 13 residues. CDR3 in amino acids: CASRHNRGRDPNF.

The chain links TRBV20-1 to TRBJ1-2. The germline V gene encodes CDR1 DFQATT and CDR2 SNEGSKA (reference sequence). This CDR3 is built from 13 residues. The CDR3 loop reads CSARDGRPYGYTF.

The CDR3 here is CASSLSVQGGRNQPQHF. This chain joins TRBV5-4 and TRBJ1-5; checking the TCRdb D call of TRBD1 is not possible without DNA. This CDR3 comprises 17 residues. The germline V gene has CDR1 SGHNT and CDR2 YYREEE (reference sequence).